These 17 T cell receptor beta chains were all obtained from the same sample, sequenced in a study of T cells after yellow fever vaccination. MiXCR, run by TCRdb on the 5' RACE reads, gives a single entry per CDR3 protein. The table shows around 340,000 distinct CDR3 sequences, with roughly an eighth occurring only once. Sequencing was performed on CD4+ T cells sorted from PBMCs, taken 15 days after the yellow fever booster vaccination. These receptors all stem from a man aged 18 to 29 who received the YFV17D yellow fever vaccine.

The rearrangement uses TRBV5-1 and TRBJ2-4; 9 nucleotides match TRBD1. V shed 4 bases and J 6 bases; nucleotides not matched to a gene: 11. From germline, CDR1 is SGHRS and CDR2 YFSETQ. The CDR3 loop spans 16 amino acids. CDR3 protein: CASSTEPQGAGNIQYF. In nucleotides, the CDR3 is TGCGCCAGCAGCACAGAACCACAGGGGGCGGGAAACATTCAGTACTTC. Full variable domain (remainder filled in from reference TRBV5-1 and TRBJ2-4): KAGVTQTPRYLIKTRGQQVTLSCSPISGHRSVSWYQQTPGQGLQFLFEYFSETQRNKGNFPGRFSGRQFSNSRSEMNVSTLELGDSALYLCASSTEPQGAGNIQYFGAGTRLSVL.

This clonotype was seen more than once but under ten times. This chain connects TRBV20-1 to TRBJ2-1; 8 bases map to TRBD2. J gave up 8 bases and V 5 bases, and 8 bases lay outside the gene matches. The V gene's germline CDR1 is DFQATT and CDR2 SNEGSKA (reference sequence). The CDR3 contains 13 residues. CDR3 sequence reads: CSAPVAGLDEQFF. The DNA of the CDR3 is TGCAGTGCTCCGGTAGCGGGGCTCGATGAGCAGTTCTTC.

The V gene is TRBV2, the J gene TRBJ2-7; D is possibly TRBD1 (5 bases). V was trimmed by 6 bases and J by 2 bases, leaving 8 bases between them. The CDR3 loop spans 12 amino acids. CDR1 and CDR2 (germline): SNHLY, FYNNEI. The CDR3 region is CASRMDTYEQYV. The CDR3, as DNA: TGTGCCAGCAGGATGGACACCTACGAGCAGTACGTC.

The sample holds a few counts of this clonotype. The chain recombines TRBV24-1 with TRBJ2-3; the match to TRBD2 covers 12 bases. V gave up 3 bases and J gave up 2 bases; unmatched junction bases: 5. The germline V gene encodes CDR1 KGHDR and CDR2 SFDVKD. The CDR3 contains 17 residues. In DNA, the CDR3 is TGTGCCACCAGTGATCCGACTAGCGGGGGCTTCACAGATACGCAGTATTTT. It yields the protein CATSDPTSGGFTDTQYF.

This clonotype was observed a handful of times. J is TRBJ2-1 and V is TRBV18, with TRBD2 as a possible D gene (6 bases). Trimming shortened V by 1 base and J by 8 bases, and 12 bases separated the two germline ends. The CDR3 is 14 residues long. The germline gives CDR1 KGHSH, CDR2 LQKENI. DNA of the CDR3: TGTGCCAGCTCACCACGGAGGGGCAGGGATGAGCAGTTCTTC. This gives the protein CASSPRRGRDEQFF. The full variable domain, its missing parts supplied by reference TRBV18 and TRBJ2-1, is NAGVMQNPRHLVRRRGQEARLRCSPMKGHSHVYWYRQLPEEGLKFMVYLQKENIIDESGMPKERFSAEFPKEGPSILRIQQVVRGDSAAYFCASSPRRGRDEQFFGPGTRLTVL.

This clonotype was counted only a few times. The chain links TRBV11-2 to TRBJ2-1; TRBD1 is a possible D gene (5 bases). From germline, CDR1 is SGHAT and CDR2 FQNNGV. This CDR3 comprises 13 residues. With 5 bases removed from V and 4 bases from J, the gap between germline ends came to 9 bases. The CDR3: CASSPDIYNEQFF. The CDR3 DNA follows: TGTGCCAGCAGCCCGGACATATACAATGAGCAGTTCTTC. The full variable domain, with the rest looked up from reference TRBV11-2 and TRBJ2-1, is EAGVAQSPRYKIIEKRQSVAFWCNPISGHATLYWYQQILGQGPKLLIQFQNNGVVDDSQLPKDRFSAERLKGVDSTLKIQPAKLEDSAVYLCASSPDIYNEQFFGPGTRLTVL.

In its sample, this clonotype was seen a few times. This chain links TRBV6-4 with TRBJ2-1, with D maybe TRBD2 (5 bases). V was cut by 4 bases and J by 7 bases, with 8 bases left in between. Germline assignment: CDR1 MRHNA and CDR2 SNTAGT. The CDR3 is 12 residues long. For the CDR3, the DNA is TGTGCCAGCAGTGGCACGGGGAATGAGCAGTTCTTC. Translating gives CASSGTGNEQFF.

This clonotype was seen more than once but under ten times. The chain carries TRBV6-1 and TRBJ1-1; TRBD1 matches 10 bases. CDR1 and CDR2 (germline): MNHNS, SASEGT. V was clipped by 4 bases and J by 10 bases; unmatched bases: 18. CDR3 length: 17 residues. CDR3 loop: CASSAATGGRGVVGAFF. The CDR3 coding sequence is TGTGCCAGCAGTGCCGCGACAGGGGGCCGCGGGGTGGTCGGAGCTTTCTTT.

This rearrangement joins TRBV5-6 to TRBJ1-2, with D unclear. This CDR3 is 11 amino acids long. CDR1 is SGHDT and CDR2 is YYEEEE in the germline V gene. Trimming removed 4 bases at V and 3 bases at J, with 4 bases between. CDR3 sequence (DNA): TGTGCCAGCAGCCTCTACTATGGCTACACCTTC. It translates to CASSLYYGYTF.

This clonotype was observed a handful of times. The gene calls are TRBV10-3 and TRBJ2-7, with TRBD1 as a possible D gene (6 bases). The CDR3 length is 15 residues. V was cut by 4 bases and J by 4 bases, with 17 bases left in between. CDR1 is ENHRY and CDR2 is SYGVKD in the germline V gene. Written as DNA, the CDR3 is TGTGCCATCAGTGTGGGGGCAGGGCCCTCATACGAGCAGTACGTC. Amino acid sequence: CAISVGAGPSYEQYV.

The chain employs TRBV5-1 and TRBJ2-5; 7 nucleotides agree with TRBD1. The CDR3 length is 14 residues. Per the germline V gene, CDR1 is SGHRS and CDR2 is YFSETQ. V lost 6 bases to trimming and J lost 2 bases; unmatched junction nucleotides: 7. CDR3 nucleotides: TGCGCCAGCACCTACCTGGGACAGCAAGAGACCCAGTACTTC. Amino acids: CASTYLGQQETQYF.

This clonotype was recorded a few times. The V gene is TRBV2, the J gene TRBJ1-3; D not resolved. The CDR3 length is 15 residues. V dropped 4 bases and J dropped 0 bases, with 10 bases sitting between them. Germline CDR1 and CDR2: SNHLY and FYNNEI. The CDR3 bases are TGTGCCAGCAGTGTCTCGGACGGCTCTGGAAACACCATATATTTT. Its translation: CASSVSDGSGNTIYF.

The chain has TRBV6-5 and TRBJ2-1; tentatively, D is TRBD1 or TRBD2 (6 bases each). Looked up from germline, CDR1 is MNHEY and CDR2 is SVGAGI. The CDR3 sequence is 13 residues long. V lost 2 bases, J lost 6 bases, and 8 bases lay in between. This chain's CDR3 is CASSYRGVNEQFF. Here the CDR3 DNA reads TGTGCCAGCAGTTACAGGGGGGTCAATGAGCAGTTCTTC.

The chain employs TRBV12-3 or TRBV12-4 and TRBJ1-2; D unresolved. The CDR3 is made up of 13 amino acids. The V gene lost 3 bases and the J gene lost 3 bases, with 8 bases spanning the gap. DNA of the CDR3: TGTGCCAGCAGTTTGGTGGCAGACTATGGCTACACCTTC. Its protein product is CASSLVADYGYTF.

In its sample, this clonotype was seen a few times. The CDR3 loop is CASSQEGTGFGETQYF. The DNA for the CDR3 is TGCGCCAGCAGCCAAGAGGGGACAGGGTTTGGAGAGACCCAGTACTTC. The chain is built from TRBV4-3 and TRBJ2-5; 9 nucleotides align to TRBD1. Trimming cost V 0 bases and J 4 bases; bases outside gene matches: 6. This CDR3 region has 16 residues. Germline assignment: CDR1 LGHNA and CDR2 YSLEER.

The chain links TRBV6-5 to TRBJ2-2, with a weak D call TRBD2 (6 bases). V was clipped by 0 bases and J by 8 bases, with 13 bases between them. CDR3 length equals 15 residues. Germline V gene data show CDR1 as MNHEY and CDR2 as SVGAGI. The CDR3 sequence: CASSYSNTGLGELFF. The CDR3 region has the DNA TGTGCCAGCAGTTACTCGAATACAGGACTAGGGGAGCTGTTTTTT.

The sample holds a few counts of this clonotype. V and J are TRBV6-6 and TRBJ1-1; the D gene is possibly TRBD1 (6 bases). The V end was cut by 6 bases, the J end by 1 base, with 12 bases between. The germline V gene has CDR1 MNHNY and CDR2 SVGAGI (reference sequence). CDR3 length: 14 residues. The CDR3 spells CASSEGGENTEAFF. CDR3 coding DNA: TGTGCCAGCAGCGAGGGGGGAGAGAACACTGAAGCTTTCTTT.